Sequencing of this T cell receptor beta chain was carried out in a study of OX40 agonist ivuxolimab in advanced cancers. Concerning this clone itself: Its antigen is unidentified.

If patients had autoimmune disease history or systemic immunosuppression, they were excluded. The data were produced by immunoSEQ multiplex PCR, yet TCRdb's version contains in-frame clones alone and is incomplete. The sample lists tens of thousands of clones, 80% to 90% occurring once. With 5 bases removed from V and 4 bases from J, the gap between germline ends came to 14 bases. This CDR3 region has 14 residues. Germline CDR1 reads SGHVS; CDR2 reads FQNEAQ. Study-wide results and limits: Normalized T-cell clonal expansion was also low in a subset of nonresponders. There were, on average, more expanded clones in CD8+ T cells than in CD4+.

The V gene is TRBV7-8, the J gene TRBJ1-1, with unresolved D. This specimen was CD4+ or CD8+ T cells sorted from blood, taken in a trial of the OX40 agonist ivuxolimab. The sequence derives from an adult with an advanced solid tumor such as melanoma, head and neck, liver or kidney cancer. The CDR3 nucleotides are TGTGCCAGCAGCCCACGGACTGTTGGCACTGAAGCTTTCTTT. This gives the protein CASSPRTVGTEAFF.